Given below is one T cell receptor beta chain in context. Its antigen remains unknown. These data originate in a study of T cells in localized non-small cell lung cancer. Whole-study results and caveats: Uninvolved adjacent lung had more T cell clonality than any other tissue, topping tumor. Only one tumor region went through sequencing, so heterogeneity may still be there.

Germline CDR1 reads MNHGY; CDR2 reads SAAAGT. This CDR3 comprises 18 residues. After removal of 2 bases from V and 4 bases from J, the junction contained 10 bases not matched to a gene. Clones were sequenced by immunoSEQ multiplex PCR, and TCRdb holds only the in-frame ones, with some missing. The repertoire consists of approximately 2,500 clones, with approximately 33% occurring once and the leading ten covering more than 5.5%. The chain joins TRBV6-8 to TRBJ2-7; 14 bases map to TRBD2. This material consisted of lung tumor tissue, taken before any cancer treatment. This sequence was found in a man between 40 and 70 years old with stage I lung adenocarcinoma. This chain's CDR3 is CASSYLFGTSGSRYEQYF. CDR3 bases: TGTGCCAGCAGTTACCTCTTTGGGACTAGCGGGAGTAGGTACGAGCAGTACTTC.